This TCR beta chain was identified in a study of regulatory T cells in long-lasting Graves disease. Study observations and caveats: Persistent patients shared more public clonotypes (about 2,900) than new patients (approximately 970).

The CDR3 runs to 13 residues. CDR1 is SGHTA and CDR2 is FQGNSA in the germline V gene. Trimming took off 6 bases at V and 4 bases at J, with 10 bases between the two ends. The table lists this clonotype with many counts. Its antigen is currently unknown. The time point was: newly diagnosed GD, antithyroid drugs for less than 3 months. PBMCs were the source of the RNA used for TCR sequencing. According to the study, TCR beta libraries were built with iRepertoire HTBI primers and CDR3-region Arm-PCR. TCRdb analysed the multiplex PCR reads with MiXCR anew, one entry per CDR3 protein. The sample records hundreds of thousands of distinct CDR3 sequences, approximately 15% being singletons. These data also formed part of another study, on T cells in Graves' hyperthyroidism and ophthalmopathy. Per that paper: The HTBI primer set drove a first-round RT-PCR of the TCR CDR3. Blood also held most thyroid clonotypes expanded beyond 0.001. Ophthalmopathy and stable hyperthyroidism were separated by a 13 V-J model.

The TCR was taken from a woman between 40 and 50 years old with Graves disease. The sample here was peripheral blood mononuclear cells (PBMCs), taken at new diagnosis, from a patient treated with antithyroid drugs. The chain recombines TRBV7-2 with TRBJ2-1; unclear D gene. In nucleotides, the CDR3 is TGTGCCAGCAGTCTCCTATTTTACAATGAGCAGTTCTTC. It specifies CASSLLFYNEQFF. Complete variable domain (other parts from reference TRBV7-2 and TRBJ2-1): GAGVSQSPSNKVTEKGKDVELRCDPISGHTALYWYRQSLGQGLEFLIYFQGNSAPDKSGLPSDRFSAERTGGSVSTLTIQRTQQEDSAVYLCASSLLFYNEQFFGPGTRLTVL.